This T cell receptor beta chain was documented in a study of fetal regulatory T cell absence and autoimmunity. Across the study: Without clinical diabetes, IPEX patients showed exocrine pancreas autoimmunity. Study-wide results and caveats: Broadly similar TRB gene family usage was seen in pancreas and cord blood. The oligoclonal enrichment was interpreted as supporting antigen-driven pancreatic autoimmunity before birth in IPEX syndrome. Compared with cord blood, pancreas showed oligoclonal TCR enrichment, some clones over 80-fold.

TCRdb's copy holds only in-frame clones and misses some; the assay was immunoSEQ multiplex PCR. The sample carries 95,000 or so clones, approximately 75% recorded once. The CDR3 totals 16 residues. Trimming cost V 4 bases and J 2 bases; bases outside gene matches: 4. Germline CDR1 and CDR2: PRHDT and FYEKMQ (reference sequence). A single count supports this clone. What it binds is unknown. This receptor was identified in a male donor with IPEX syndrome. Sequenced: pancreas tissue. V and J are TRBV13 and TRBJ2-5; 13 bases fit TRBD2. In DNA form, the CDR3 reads TGTGCCAGCAGCTGGGGGACTAGCGGGACACAAGAGACCCAGTACTTC. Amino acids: CASSWGTSGTQETQYF.